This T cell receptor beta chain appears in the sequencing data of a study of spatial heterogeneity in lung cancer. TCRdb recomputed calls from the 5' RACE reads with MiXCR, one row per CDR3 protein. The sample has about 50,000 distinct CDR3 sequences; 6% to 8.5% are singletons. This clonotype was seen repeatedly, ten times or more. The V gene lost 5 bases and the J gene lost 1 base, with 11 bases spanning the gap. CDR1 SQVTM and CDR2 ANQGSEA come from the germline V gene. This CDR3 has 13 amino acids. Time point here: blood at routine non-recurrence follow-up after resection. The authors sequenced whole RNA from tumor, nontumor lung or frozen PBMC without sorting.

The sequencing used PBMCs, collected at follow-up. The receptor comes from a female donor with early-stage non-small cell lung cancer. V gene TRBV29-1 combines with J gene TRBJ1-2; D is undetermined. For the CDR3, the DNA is TGCAGCGTTAAGGACGGCCTTAACTATGGCTACACCTTC. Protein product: CSVKDGLNYGYTF.